The clone carrying this T cell receptor (beta chain) was recorded many times. RNA transcripts served as the template for amplifying TCR beta CDR3 regions. Carried out on the TCR CDR3, a first-round RT-PCR used the HTBI primer set. MiXCR, run by TCRdb on the multiplex PCR reads, gives a single entry per CDR3 protein. The table lists around 250,000 distinct CDR3 sequences, about a sixth of them singletons, with 28% in the top ten. The entry originates in a study of T cells in Graves' hyperthyroidism and ophthalmopathy. CDR1 and CDR2 (germline): LNHDA, SQIVND (reference sequence). This CDR3 is built from 14 residues. The germline V and J ends were trimmed by 4 bases and 2 bases, with 10 bases remaining between them.

V is TRBV19 and J is TRBJ2-3; D is perhaps TRBD1 (6 bases). Sequenced: blood. The TCR originated in a woman between 18 and 30 years old with Graves' ophthalmopathy. This CDR3 is CASSRGHTTDTQYF. Written as DNA, the CDR3 is TGTGCCAGTAGTAGGGGACACACCACAGATACGCAGTATTTT.